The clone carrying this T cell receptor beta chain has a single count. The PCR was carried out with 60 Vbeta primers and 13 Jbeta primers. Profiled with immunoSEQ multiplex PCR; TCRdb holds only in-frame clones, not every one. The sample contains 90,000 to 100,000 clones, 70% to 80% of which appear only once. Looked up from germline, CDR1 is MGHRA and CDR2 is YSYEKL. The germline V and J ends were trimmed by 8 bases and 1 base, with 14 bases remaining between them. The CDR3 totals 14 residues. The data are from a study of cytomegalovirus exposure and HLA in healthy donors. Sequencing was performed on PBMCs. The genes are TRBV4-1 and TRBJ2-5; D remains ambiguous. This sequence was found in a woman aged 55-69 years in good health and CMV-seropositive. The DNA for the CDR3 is TGCGCCAGCGTAAAGGATCCGGGCCAAGAGACCCAGTACTTC. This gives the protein CASVKDPGQETQYF.